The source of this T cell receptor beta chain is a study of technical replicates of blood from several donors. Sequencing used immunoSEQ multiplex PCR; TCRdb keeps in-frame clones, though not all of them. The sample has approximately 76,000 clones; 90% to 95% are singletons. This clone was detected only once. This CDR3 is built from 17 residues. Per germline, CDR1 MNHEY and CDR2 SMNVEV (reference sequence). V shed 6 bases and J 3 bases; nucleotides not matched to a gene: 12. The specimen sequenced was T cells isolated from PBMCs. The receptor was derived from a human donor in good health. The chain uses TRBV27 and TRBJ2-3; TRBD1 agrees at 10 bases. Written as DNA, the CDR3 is TGTGCCAGCAGACAGAGGACCCGGGACAGGGGTACAGATACGCAGTATTTT. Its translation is CASRQRTRDRGTDTQYF.